Sequencing of this TCR beta chain was carried out in a study of T cells after posttransplantation cyclophosphamide. The CDR3 loop spans 15 amino acids. Germline CDR1 reads SGHRS; CDR2 reads YFSETQ. Cells defined as naive were viable CD3+CD4+ or CD3+CD8+ and CCR7+CD45RA+CD45RO-CD95-CD27+CD28+. Details on this clone: The junction departs from germline at one end; a sequencing error may be responsible. Distinct nucleotide sequences in the sample also encode this CDR3.

The repertoire was sequenced with immunoSEQ multiplex PCR; TCRdb's copy has only in-frame clones and lacks some. The sample includes just over 20,000 clones, over 95% seen only once; the top ten take roughly 0.17%. This sequence joins TRBV5-1 and TRBJ1-4; 8 bases align to TRBD1. The source is a man between 40 and 49 years old in good health, CMV-negative, and a related stem cell transplant donor. The sequenced sample was naive CD4+ T cells sorted from PBMCs. In nucleotides, the CDR3 is TGCGCCAGCAGCTTGGAAGGACAGGGTCGGGAAAAATTGTTTTTT. This encodes CASSLEGQGREKLFF.